These 20 T cell receptor beta chains were all obtained from the same sample, sequenced in a study of blood T cell repertoires in COVID-19. The assay was immunoSEQ multiplex PCR, and TCRdb's table has in-frame clones only and misses some. There are around 230,000 clones in the sample; around 89% occur only once, and around 2.6% lies in the top ten. Material for sequencing was PBMCs or T cells enriched from blood (not recorded which). These TCRs come from a woman aged 30 to 39 who had recovered from COVID-19.

This chain uses TRBV2 with TRBJ2-5, with a weak D call TRBD1 (6 bases). Germline assignment: CDR1 SNHLY and CDR2 FYNNEI. V was clipped by 8 bases and J by 4 bases, with 20 bases between them. The CDR3 runs 15 residues. This CDR3 is CASGAWGLALETQYF. DNA of the CDR3: TGTGCCAGCGGGGCTTGGGGGCTAGCCTTAGAGACCCAGTACTTC.

The rearrangement joins TRBV11-2 to TRBJ1-2; tentatively, D is TRBD1 (5 bases). V lost 6 bases to trimming and J lost 8 bases, with 16 bases between them. This CDR3 has 13 residues. Germline values: CDR1 SGHAT, CDR2 FQNNGV. DNA for the CDR3: TGTGCCAGCAGGGGCGGGACCTACGGGGGCTACACCTTC. Its translation is CASRGGTYGGYTF.

The chain has TRBV7-6 and TRBJ2-7, with TRBD1 identical over 7 bases. V shed 4 bases, J shed 12 bases, and the junction held 9 bases outside the gene matches. The CDR3 spans 12 residues. The germline gives CDR1 SGHVS, CDR2 FNYEAQ. The DNA for the CDR3 is TGTGCCAGCAGCTCGGACAGGAGGCTCCTGTACTTC. Its protein product is CASSSDRRLLYF.

The table lists this clone with a count of one. V gene TRBV27 combines with J gene TRBJ2-2; TRBD2 aligns across 9 bases. CDR3 length: 17 amino acids. V gave up 1 base and J gave up 5 bases; unmatched junction bases: 8. Germline-derived CDR1 and CDR2 are MNHEY and SMNVEV (reference sequence). CDR3 sequence (DNA): TGTGCCAGCAGTTTATGGGGACGGCTAGCGGGGACCGGGGAGCTGTTTTTT. Translated, it gives CASSLWGRLAGTGELFF.

The chain uses TRBV7-9 and TRBJ2-1; 10 bases line up with TRBD2. V trimming: 5 bases; J trimming: 8 bases; junction bases outside the gene matches: 9. The CDR3 contains 15 residues. CDR1 SEHNR and CDR2 FQNEAQ come from the germline V gene (reference sequence). CDR3 nucleotide sequence: TGTGCCAGCAGCCATCTAGCGGGGGACGGCGATGAGCAGTTCTTC. It codes for CASSHLAGDGDEQFF.

The chain uses TRBV12-3 or TRBV12-4 and TRBJ2-1; D might be TRBD1 (6 bases). V was clipped by 5 bases and J by 7 bases, with 12 bases between them. The CDR3 is 13 residues long. CDR3 sequence: CASSGQLSNEQFF. The CDR3 bases are TGTGCCAGCAGTGGACAGCTCTCTAATGAGCAGTTCTTC.

This clone has just one count. This sequence joins TRBV4-3 and TRBJ2-7; possibly TRBD1 for D (5 bases). Germline CDR1 and CDR2: LGHNA and YSLEER. Trimming took off 0 bases at V and 0 bases at J, with 18 bases between the two ends. The CDR3 consists of 18 residues. The CDR3 coding sequence is TGCGCCAGCAGCCAAGATCTAGGTAGGGGCGATCTCTCCTACGAGCAGTACTTC. The encoded protein is CASSQDLGRGDLSYEQYF.

This chain uses TRBV7-2 with TRBJ1-2, with TRBD1 as a possible D gene (6 bases). The CDR3 consists of 14 residues. The germline V gene has CDR1 SGHTA and CDR2 FQGNSA. Deletions cut 5 bases from V and 4 bases from J, with 14 bases between. DNA for the CDR3: TGTGCCAGCAGCACCGACAGGTTCCGCTATGGCTACACCTTC. This translates into CASSTDRFRYGYTF.

This clone has only one observation. V gene TRBV4-2 combines with J gene TRBJ2-1, with 9 bases that match TRBD2. Germline V gene sequence: CDR1 LGHNA, CDR2 YNFKEQ. CDR3 length equals 19 residues. V lost 0 bases, J lost 0 bases, and 9 bases stayed unmatched. The CDR3 region is CASSQDGGGGASSYNEQFF. The DNA for the CDR3 is TGTGCCAGCAGCCAAGATGGTGGCGGGGGGGCGAGCTCCTACAATGAGCAGTTCTTC.

The CDR3 region is CARSFSGGALSLYNEQFF. CDR3 bases: TGTGCCAGAAGCTTTAGCGGGGGGGCCCTCTCCCTCTACAATGAGCAGTTCTTC. The chain joins TRBV7-5 to TRBJ2-1; the tabulated D call, TRBD2, remains unverified against the DNA. TRBV7-5 is a pseudogene locus. The CDR3 consists of 18 residues.

This clone has a single count. This chain uses TRBV9 with TRBJ1-4; D is perhaps TRBD1 (6 bases). There are 16 residues in the CDR3. Germline CDR1 SGDLS, CDR2 YYNGEE. V was clipped by 4 bases and J by 8 bases, with 21 bases between them. The chain's CDR3 is CASSSSPGRQGEKLFF. CDR3 nucleotides: TGTGCCAGCAGCTCCTCCCCGGGACGCCAGGGGGAAAAACTGTTTTTT. The full variable domain, in which reference TRBV9 and TRBJ1-4 provide the parts outside the CDR3, is DSGVTQTPKHLITATGQRVTLRCSPRSGDLSVYWYQQSLDQGLQFLIQYYNGEERAKGNILERFSAQQFPDLHSELNLSSLELGDSALYFCASSSSPGRQGEKLFFGSGTQLSVL.

This chain uses TRBV5-5 with TRBJ1-6; 7 nucleotides line up with TRBD1. CDR1 and CDR2 (germline): SGHKS, YYEKEE (reference sequence). The CDR3 totals 16 residues. V lost 4 bases and J lost 9; bases outside the gene matches: 13. The CDR3 bases are TGTGCCAGCAGCGGGCCCCGACAGGGACACGTTTCACCCCTCCACTTT. As protein: CASSGPRQGHVSPLHF.

In DNA, the CDR3 is TGTGCCAGCAGCTCTGGGACACTTAGCACAGATACGCAGTATTTT. Translated: CASSSGTLSTDTQYF. The chain links TRBV5-8 to TRBJ2-3; D may be TRBD1 (6 bases). This CDR3 has 15 residues. V was shortened by 3 bases and J by 0 bases, with 11 bases between the two germline ends. Germline V lookup: CDR1 SGHTS, CDR2 YDEGEE.

The chain employs TRBV6-2 or TRBV6-3 and TRBJ2-7, with TRBD2 matching 7 bases. The CDR3 has 15 residues. The germline gives CDR1 MNHEY, CDR2 SVGEGT. V gave up 4 bases and J gave up 0 bases; unmatched junction bases: 6. DNA for the CDR3: TGTGCCAGCAGTTCTCAGGGACTAACCTCCTACGAGCAGTACTTC. It translates to CASSSQGLTSYEQYF.

The rearrangement joins TRBV14 to TRBJ1-2; tentative D call: TRBD1 (5 bases). V was trimmed by 1 base and J by 7 bases, leaving 19 bases between them. This CDR3 spans 16 amino acids. Germline assignment: CDR1 SGHDN and CDR2 FVKESK. The CDR3 reads CASSQGITGLGIGYTF. In nucleotides, the CDR3 is TGTGCCAGCAGCCAAGGAATTACAGGTCTGGGAATTGGCTACACCTTC. The complete variable domain, with remaining parts taken from reference TRBV14 and TRBJ1-2, reads EAGVTQFPSHSVIEKGQTVTLRCDPISGHDNLYWYRRVMGKEIKFLLHFVKESKQDESGMPNNRFLAERTGGTYSTLKVQPAELEDSGVYFCASSQGITGLGIGYTFGSGTRLTVV.

The chain recombines TRBV28 with TRBJ1-3, with D uncertain. CDR3 length: 14 amino acids. Trimming pared 3 bases from V and 2 bases from J, leaving 8 bases between. Germline assignment: CDR1 MDHEN and CDR2 SYDVKM. The CDR3 sequence: CASSFGIAGNTIYF. In DNA, the CDR3 is TGTGCCAGCAGTTTCGGGATTGCTGGAAACACCATATATTTT.

The table lists this clone with a count of one. Other DNA sequences of this sample code for an identical CDR3. The V call is TRBV10-3, the J call TRBJ1-5, with a tentative D call TRBD1 (6 bases). In germline, CDR1 is ENHRY, CDR2 SYGVKD. The CDR3 is made up of 13 amino acids. The V gene lost 4 bases and the J gene lost 4 bases, with 8 bases spanning the gap. The CDR3 DNA sequence: TGTGCCATCAGTGGACAGGTAAATCAGCCCCAGCATTTT. This gives the protein CAISGQVNQPQHF.

The chain has TRBV29-1 and TRBJ1-4; the match to TRBD1 covers 9 bases. The V gene's germline CDR1 is SQVTM and CDR2 ANQGSEA. The CDR3 runs 15 residues. With V trimmed by 3 bases and J by 5 bases, 7 bases remained unmatched. This chain's CDR3 is CSVESSGTGNEKLFF. The CDR3 DNA follows: TGCAGCGTTGAGTCTTCCGGGACAGGGAATGAAAAACTGTTTTTT.

The chain joins TRBV7-2 to TRBJ2-1; TRBD2 matches 14 bases. The CDR3 loop spans 16 amino acids. Germline lookup yields CDR1 SGHTA and CDR2 FQGNSA. Trimming removed 5 bases from V and 8 bases from J; junction bases left unmatched: 8. This CDR3 is CASSPRLAGGPDEQFF. CDR3 bases: TGTGCCAGCAGCCCACGACTAGCGGGGGGGCCGGATGAGCAGTTCTTC.

This clone has more than one count but fewer than ten. This chain uses TRBV7-2 with TRBJ2-5; 9 positions match TRBD1. This CDR3 contains 17 residues. Germline V gene sequence: CDR1 SGHTA, CDR2 FQGNSA. J lost 1 base, V lost 3 bases, and 9 bases had no gene match. DNA of the CDR3: TGTGCCAGCAGCTTTTCCCGGACAGGGGCGGGCCAAGAGACCCAGTACTTC. As protein: CASSFSRTGAGQETQYF.